This T cell receptor (beta chain) originates from a study of shared clonotypes between healthy human individuals. Clones were sequenced by immunoSEQ multiplex PCR, and TCRdb holds only the in-frame ones, with some missing. Counted here are about 650,000 clones, nearly 97% occurring once; the ten biggest clones make up 0.11%. Terminally differentiated effector memory CD45RA+ cells were excluded from the naive CD8 cells, which were CD45RO-negative and positively selected for CCR7. Every donor was a Caucasian adult from Nashville, Tennessee. V lost 1 base and J lost 4; bases outside the gene matches: 4. This CDR3 contains 15 residues. In germline, CDR1 is LNHDA, CDR2 SQIVND (reference sequence). Remarks on this clone: The target antigen is unknown.

Study-level points and caveats: Non-shared clonotypes had lower generation probabilities than clonotypes shared by all four sorted-subset donors.

The receptor was isolated from a woman in her twenties or thirties in good health. Material: naive CD8+ T cells sorted from blood. The chain recombines TRBV19 with TRBJ1-5, with 7 bases lining up with TRBD1. As DNA, the CDR3 is TGTGCCAGTAGTATAGTGCCAGGGGGAAATCAGCCCCAGCATTTT. This translates into CASSIVPGGNQPQHF.